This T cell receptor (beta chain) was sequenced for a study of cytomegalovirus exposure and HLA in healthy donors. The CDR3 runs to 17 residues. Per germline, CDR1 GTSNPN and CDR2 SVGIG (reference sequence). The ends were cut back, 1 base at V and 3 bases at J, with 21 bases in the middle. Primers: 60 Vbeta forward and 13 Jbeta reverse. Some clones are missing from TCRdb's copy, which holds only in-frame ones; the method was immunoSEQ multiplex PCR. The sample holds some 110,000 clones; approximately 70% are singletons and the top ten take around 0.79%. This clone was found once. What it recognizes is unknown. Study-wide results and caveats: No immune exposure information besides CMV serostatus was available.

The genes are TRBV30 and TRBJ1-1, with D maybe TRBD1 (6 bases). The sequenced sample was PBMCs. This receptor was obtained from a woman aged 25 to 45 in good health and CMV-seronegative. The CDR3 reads CAWSAVPGRGRDTEAFF. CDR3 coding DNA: TGTGCCTGGAGTGCCGTACCCGGCAGGGGAAGGGACACTGAAGCTTTCTTT.